This is a list of T cell receptor beta chains from one sample in a study of blood T cells in healthy people across ages. TCRdb re-called the 5' RACE reads through MiXCR, storing one row per CDR3 protein. The data hold 1.8 million or so distinct CDR3 sequences, with around 40% observed a single time. Sequencing used blood. Receptors originate from a human donor in good health. CDR3s include the opening cysteine and the closing phenylalanine or tryptophan. The D gene is left open where the match is weak. Size values are once, few and many counts, or a class for expanded clones, and some rows have none.

V: TRBV18; J: TRBJ2-5; size: few; D: .; DNA: TGTGCCAGCTCCGACGCCTGGTTGGGGACCCAGTACTTC; CDR3: CASSDAWLGTQYF
V: TRBV15; J: TRBJ1-5; size: .; D: TRBD1; DNA: TGTGCCACCAGCAGTGGGGAGGGGGCTCTAGGCAATCAGCCCCGGCATTTT; CDR3: CATSSGEGALGNQPRHF
V: TRBV24-1; J: TRBJ1-1; size: .; D: TRBD1; DNA: TGTGCCACCAGTGCCTCGGGACAGACTGAAGCTTTCTTT; CDR3: CATSASGQTEAFF
V: TRBV4-3; J: TRBJ1-1; size: .; D: .; DNA: TGCGCCAGCAGCCGGATCCGGACGGGTGAAGCTTTCTTT; CDR3: CASSRIRTGEAFF
V: TRBV9; J: TRBJ2-3; size: few; D: .; DNA: TGTGCCAGCAGCGTAGACCCTAGCGGCACAGATACGCAGTATTTT; CDR3: CASSVDPSGTDTQYF
V: TRBV4-3; J: TRBJ1-5; size: few; D: .; DNA: TGCGCCAGCAGCCAAGTTCGATATAGCAATCAGCCCCAGCATTTT; CDR3: CASSQVRYSNQPQHF
V: TRBV29-1; J: TRBJ1-1; size: .; D: TRBD1; DNA: TGCAGCGGGGGGGGACAGGGTAGTACTGAAGCTTTCTTT; CDR3: CSGGGQGSTEAFF
V: TRBV27; J: TRBJ2-1; size: .; D: TRBD2; DNA: TGTGCCAGCAGTTTACTGCGGGGGGTGTCCTACAATGAGCAGTTCTTC; CDR3: CASSLLRGVSYNEQFF
V: TRBV25-1; J: TRBJ1-2; size: .; D: .; DNA: TGTGCCAGCAGCGGGATGGGGCCGCTCAATGGCTACACCTTC; CDR3: CASSGMGPLNGYTF
V: TRBV11-3; J: TRBJ2-3; size: .; D: TRBD2; DNA: TGTGCCAGCAGCGTAGCGGGGGCGGTAGATACGCAGTATTTT; CDR3: CASSVAGAVDTQYF
V: TRBV6-2/TRBV6-3; J: TRBJ1-5; size: .; D: TRBD1; DNA: TGTGCCACGGGACAGGGGCATCAGCCCCAGCATTTT; CDR3: CATGQGHQPQHF
V: TRBV28; J: TRBJ2-3; size: .; D: .; DNA: TGTGCCAGCAGTCTTGGTTTTGTATGGGACAGGGAATTGAGCGGGGGGCGCACAGATACGCAGTATTTT; CDR3: CASSLGFVWDRELSGGRTDTQYF
V: TRBV6-1; J: TRBJ2-7; size: many; D: .; DNA: TGTGCCAGCAGTGAAGCGGTAACGTACCTCTACGAGCAGTACTTC; CDR3: CASSEAVTYLYEQYF
V: TRBV7-9; J: TRBJ2-5; size: once; D: .; DNA: TGTGCCAGCAGCTTAGTTCAGGGAATACAAGGGACCCAGTACTTC; CDR3: CASSLVQGIQGTQYF
V: TRBV12-3/TRBV12-4; J: TRBJ2-2; size: .; D: TRBD2; DNA: TGTGCCAACGGACTAGCGGCGATCACCGGGGAGCTGTTTTTT; CDR3: CANGLAAITGELFF
V: TRBV10-3; J: TRBJ2-5; size: .; D: TRBD2; DNA: TGTGCCATCAGTGCCGCGGGGGGAGAGACCCAGTACTTC; CDR3: CAISAAGGETQYF
V: TRBV6-6; J: TRBJ2-7; size: .; D: .; DNA: TGTGCCAGCAGTTACTTTCCCATCTCCTACAAGCAGTACTTC; CDR3: CASSYFPISYKQYF
V: TRBV20-1; J: TRBJ1-4; size: .; D: .; DNA: TGCAGTCTTCGAGGGAGTGATGAAAAACTGTTTTTT; CDR3: CSLRGSDEKLFF
V: TRBV6-5; J: TRBJ1-2; size: .; D: .; DNA: TGTGCCAGCATGGACAGCGGAACCCTTGGCTACACCTTC; CDR3: CASMDSGTLGYTF
V: TRBV3-1; J: TRBJ2-7; size: .; D: TRBD2; DNA: TGTGCCAGCAGCCAAGACGATGGGACTAGCGGCGCCTACGAGCAGTACTTC; CDR3: CASSQDDGTSGAYEQYF
V: TRBV29-1; J: TRBJ1-1; size: .; D: TRBD1; DNA: TGCAGCGTTTCCGGGACAGGAGGACTTGAAGCTTTCTTT; CDR3: CSVSGTGGLEAFF
V: TRBV27; J: TRBJ1-6; size: .; D: .; DNA: TGTGCCAGCAGCCAATTACAGGGCTTCAATTCACCCCTCCACTTT; CDR3: CASSQLQGFNSPLHF
V: TRBV29-1; J: TRBJ1-2; size: once; D: TRBD1; DNA: TGCAGCCCCAAAAGGGACAGGGACTCCTATGGCTACACCTTC; CDR3: CSPKRDRDSYGYTF